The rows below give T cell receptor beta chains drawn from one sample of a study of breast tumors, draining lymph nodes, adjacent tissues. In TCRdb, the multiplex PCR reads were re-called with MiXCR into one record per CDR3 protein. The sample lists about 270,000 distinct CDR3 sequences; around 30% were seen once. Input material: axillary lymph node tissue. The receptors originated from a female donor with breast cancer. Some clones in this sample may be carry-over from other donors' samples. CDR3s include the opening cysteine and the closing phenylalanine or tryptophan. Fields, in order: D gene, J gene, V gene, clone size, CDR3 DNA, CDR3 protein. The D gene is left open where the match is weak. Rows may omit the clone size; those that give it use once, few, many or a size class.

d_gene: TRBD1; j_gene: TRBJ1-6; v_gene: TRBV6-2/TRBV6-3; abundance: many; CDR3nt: TGTGCCAGCAGAAATAACCAGGGGGAAGGCTCACCCCTCCACTTT; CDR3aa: CASRNNQGEGSPLHF
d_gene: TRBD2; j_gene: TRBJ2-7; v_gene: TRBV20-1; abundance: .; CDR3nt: TGCAGTGCTAGCTTAGCGGGAGCGGTATCCGAGCAGTGCTTC; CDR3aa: CSASLAGAVSEQCF
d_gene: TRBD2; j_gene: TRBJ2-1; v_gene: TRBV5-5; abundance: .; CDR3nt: TGTGCCAGCACCGTAACTAGCGGGACAGCCTCCTACAATGAGCAGTTCTTC; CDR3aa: CASTVTSGTASYNEQFF
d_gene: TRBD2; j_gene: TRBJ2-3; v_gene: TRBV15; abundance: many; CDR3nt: TGTGCCACCAGCAATGGGCTAGCGGGGTACACAGATACGCAGTATTTT; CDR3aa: CATSNGLAGYTDTQYF
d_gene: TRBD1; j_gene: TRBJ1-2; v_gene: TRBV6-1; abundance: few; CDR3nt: TGTGCCAGCAGTAAATTCCGGGACAGTCTTTATGGCTACACCTTC; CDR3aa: CASSKFRDSLYGYTF
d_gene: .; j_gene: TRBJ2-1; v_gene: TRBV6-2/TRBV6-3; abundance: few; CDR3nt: TGTGCCAGCACTAGCTGGAGCAATGAGCAGTTCTTC; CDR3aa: CASTSWSNEQFF
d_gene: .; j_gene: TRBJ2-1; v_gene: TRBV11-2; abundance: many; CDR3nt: TGTGCCAGCAGCTTAATCGCCAGCAATGAGCAGTTCTTC; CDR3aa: CASSLIASNEQFF
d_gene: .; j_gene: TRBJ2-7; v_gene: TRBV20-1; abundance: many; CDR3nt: TGCAGTGCTAGAGGCTACGGGAGTTTCCACGAGCAGTACTTC; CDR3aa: CSARGYGSFHEQYF
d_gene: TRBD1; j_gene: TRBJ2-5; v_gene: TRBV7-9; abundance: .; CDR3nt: TGTGCCAGCAGCATAGACAGGGTAAAGACCCAGTACTTC; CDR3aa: CASSIDRVKTQYF
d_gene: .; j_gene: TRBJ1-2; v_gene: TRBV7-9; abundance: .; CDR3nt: TGTGCCAGCAGCTTAGACCGCGAAAGTACCTATGGCTACCCCTTC; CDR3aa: CASSLDRESTYGYPF
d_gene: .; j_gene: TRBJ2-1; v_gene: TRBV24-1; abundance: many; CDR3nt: TGTGCCACCAGTGATTTGCGAGGGAGCTACAATGAGCAGTTCTTC; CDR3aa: CATSDLRGSYNEQFF
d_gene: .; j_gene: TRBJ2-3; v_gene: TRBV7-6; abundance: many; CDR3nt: TGTGCCAGCAGCTTAGCAGGGTCAGATACGCAGTATTTT; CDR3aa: CASSLAGSDTQYF
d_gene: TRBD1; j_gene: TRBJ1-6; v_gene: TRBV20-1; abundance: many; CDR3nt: TGCAGTGCTAGAGGCCCGGGACAGGGGGCTAATTCACCCCTCCACTTT; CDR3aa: CSARGPGQGANSPLHF
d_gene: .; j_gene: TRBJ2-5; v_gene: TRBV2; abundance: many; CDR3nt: TGTGCCAGCAGCTGGGAGGAGGGGGGGGAGACCCAGTACTTC; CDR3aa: CASSWEEGGETQYF
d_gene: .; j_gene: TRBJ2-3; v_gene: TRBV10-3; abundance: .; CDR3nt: TGTGCCAGCAGGGGGGAGTACACAGATACGCAGTGTTTT; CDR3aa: CASRGEYTDTQCF
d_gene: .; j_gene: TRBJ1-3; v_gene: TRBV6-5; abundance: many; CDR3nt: TGTGCCAGCAATACGACGCACTCTGGAAACACCATATATTTT; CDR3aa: CASNTTHSGNTIYF
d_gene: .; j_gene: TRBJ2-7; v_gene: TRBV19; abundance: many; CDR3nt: TGTGCCAGTAGTATCGGACCAGGGGTAGGTTACGAGCAGTACTTC; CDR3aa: CASSIGPGVGYEQYF
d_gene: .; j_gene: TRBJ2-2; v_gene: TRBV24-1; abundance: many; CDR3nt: TGTGCCGCCTTTCAAGATAACACCGGGGAGCTGTTTTTT; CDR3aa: CAAFQDNTGELFF
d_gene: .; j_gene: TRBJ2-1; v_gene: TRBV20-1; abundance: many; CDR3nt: TGCAGTGCTAGAGGGAGCCTCTATGAGCAGTTCTTC; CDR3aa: CSARGSLYEQFF
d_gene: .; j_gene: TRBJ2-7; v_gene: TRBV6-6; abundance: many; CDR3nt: TGTGCCAGCAGACCCGAGGGTGACGAGCAGTACTTC; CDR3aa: CASRPEGDEQYF
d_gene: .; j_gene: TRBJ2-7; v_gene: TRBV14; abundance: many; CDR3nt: TGTGCCAGCAGCCATCCGGGGAGGCGGAACGAGCAGTACTTC; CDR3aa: CASSHPGRRNEQYF
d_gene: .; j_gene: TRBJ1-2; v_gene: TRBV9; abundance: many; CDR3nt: TGTGCCAGCAGCGGCAGCGCTAACTATGGCTACACCTTC; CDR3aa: CASSGSANYGYTF
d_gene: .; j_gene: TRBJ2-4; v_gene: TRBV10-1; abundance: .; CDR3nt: TGCGCCAGCAGTGAGGTACAGACCCTAGCCAAAAGCATTCAGTACTTC; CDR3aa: CASSEVQTLAKSIQYF
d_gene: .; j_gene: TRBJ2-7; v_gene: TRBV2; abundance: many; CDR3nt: TGTGCCAGCAGTGGGGACTTTTACGAGCAGTACTTC; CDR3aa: CASSGDFYEQYF
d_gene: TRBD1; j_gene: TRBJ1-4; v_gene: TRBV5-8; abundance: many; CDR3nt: TGTGCCAGCAGCAGGCTCGGGGGACAGGGCGGGGAAAAACTGTTTTTT; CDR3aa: CASSRLGGQGGEKLFF
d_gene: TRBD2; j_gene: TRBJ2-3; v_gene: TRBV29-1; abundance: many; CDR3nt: TGCAGCCTTGGCATGGTAGCGGGATTTATAGATACGCAGTATTTT; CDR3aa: CSLGMVAGFIDTQYF
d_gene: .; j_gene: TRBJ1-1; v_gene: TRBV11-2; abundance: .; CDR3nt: TGTGCCAGCAGCTTAGAGCGGCGTGAAGCTTTCTTT; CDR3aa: CASSLERREAFF
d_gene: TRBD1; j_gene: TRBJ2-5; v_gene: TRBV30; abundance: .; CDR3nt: TGTGCCTGGACTGTCGACAGGGGCTACGGAGAGACCCAGTACTTC; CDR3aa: CAWTVDRGYGETQYF
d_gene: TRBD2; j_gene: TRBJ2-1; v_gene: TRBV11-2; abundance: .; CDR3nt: TGTGCCAGCAGCCCTCGAACTGGACTAGCGGGAGGGGATGAGCAGTTCTTC; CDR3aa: CASSPRTGLAGGDEQFF
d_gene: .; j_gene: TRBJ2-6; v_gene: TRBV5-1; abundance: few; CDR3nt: TGCGCCAGCATGAGGGCTGGGGCCAACGTCCTGACTTTC; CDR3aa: CASMRAGANVLTF
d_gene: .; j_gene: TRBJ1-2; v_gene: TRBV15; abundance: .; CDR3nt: TGTGCCACCAGCGGACTACTAGCGGGGAGGAGTGGCTACACCTTC; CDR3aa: CATSGLLAGRSGYTF
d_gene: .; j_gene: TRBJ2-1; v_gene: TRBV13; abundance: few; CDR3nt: TGTGCCAGCAGCTTAGGCCTGATGGTTAGCGGCACCTCTTACAATGAGCAGTTCTTC; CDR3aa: CASSLGLMVSGTSYNEQFF
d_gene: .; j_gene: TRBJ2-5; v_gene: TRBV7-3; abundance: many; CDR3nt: TGTGCCAGCAGCTTAACGGTCCAAGAGACCCAGTACTTC; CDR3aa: CASSLTVQETQYF
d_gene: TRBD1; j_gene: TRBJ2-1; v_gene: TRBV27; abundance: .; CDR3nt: TGTGCCAGCAGTATAAACAGGGGATCGTACAATGAGCAGTTCTTC; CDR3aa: CASSINRGSYNEQFF
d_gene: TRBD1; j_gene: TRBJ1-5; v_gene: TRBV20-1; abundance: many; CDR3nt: TGCAGTGGACAGGGTAATAGCAATCAGCCCCAGCATTTT; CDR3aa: CSGQGNSNQPQHF
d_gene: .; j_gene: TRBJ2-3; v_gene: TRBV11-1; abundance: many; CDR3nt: TGTGCCAGCAGCCCCTTGACCCGGGTGAGAGAAACGCAGTATTTT; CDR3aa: CASSPLTRVRETQYF
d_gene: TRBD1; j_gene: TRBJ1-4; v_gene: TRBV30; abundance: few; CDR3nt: TGTGCCTGGAGCATCGGGACAGGGCGTGAAAAACTGTTTTTT; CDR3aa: CAWSIGTGREKLFF
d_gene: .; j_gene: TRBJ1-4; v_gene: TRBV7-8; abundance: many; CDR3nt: TGTGCCAGCAGCCCCCTCGAAAAACTGTTTTTT; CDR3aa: CASSPLEKLFF
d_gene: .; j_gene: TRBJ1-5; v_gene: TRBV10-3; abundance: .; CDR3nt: TGTGCCATCAGTGAGACCCCGGCGGAAGAGACCCAGCATTTT; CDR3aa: CAISETPAEETQHF
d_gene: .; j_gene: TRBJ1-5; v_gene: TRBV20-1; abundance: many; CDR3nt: TGCAGTGCTACCTTTTCGGGAGATAGCAATCAGCCCCAGCATTTT; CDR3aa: CSATFSGDSNQPQHF
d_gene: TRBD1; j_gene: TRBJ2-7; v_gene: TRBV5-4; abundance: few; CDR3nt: TGTGCCATTCCCAAGGGGACCGGGACAGGGGCATCGGGCGAGCAGTACTTC; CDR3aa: CAIPKGTGTGASGEQYF
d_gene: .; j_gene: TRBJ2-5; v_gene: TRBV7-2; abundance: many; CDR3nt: TGTGCCAGCAGCTTTGTCGCAACCCAAGAGACCCAGTACTTC; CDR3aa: CASSFVATQETQYF
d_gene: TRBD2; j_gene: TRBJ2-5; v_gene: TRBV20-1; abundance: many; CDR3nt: TGCAGTGCTAGAGATCCCCTAGCGGGAGGGAGAGAGACCCAGTACTTC; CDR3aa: CSARDPLAGGRETQYF
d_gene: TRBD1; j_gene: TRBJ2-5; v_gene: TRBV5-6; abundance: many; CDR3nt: TGTGCCAGCACCCGGGCCGACAGGGGGCAGGAGACCCAGTACTTC; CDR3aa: CASTRADRGQETQYF
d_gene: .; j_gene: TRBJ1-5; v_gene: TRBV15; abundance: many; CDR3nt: TGTGCCACCAGCAGAGCTCGGCTGCAGCCCCAGCATTTT; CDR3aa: CATSRARLQPQHF